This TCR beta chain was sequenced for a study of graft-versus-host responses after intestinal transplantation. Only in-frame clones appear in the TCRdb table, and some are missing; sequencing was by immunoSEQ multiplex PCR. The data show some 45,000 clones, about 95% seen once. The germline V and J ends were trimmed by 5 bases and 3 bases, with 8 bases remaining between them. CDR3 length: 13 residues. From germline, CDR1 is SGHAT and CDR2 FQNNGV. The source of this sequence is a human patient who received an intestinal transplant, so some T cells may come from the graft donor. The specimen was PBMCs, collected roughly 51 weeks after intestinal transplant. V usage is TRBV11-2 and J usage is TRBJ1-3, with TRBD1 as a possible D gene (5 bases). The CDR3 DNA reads TGTGCCAGCAGCGCAGGGTTTGGAAACACCATATATTTT. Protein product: CASSAGFGNTIYF.